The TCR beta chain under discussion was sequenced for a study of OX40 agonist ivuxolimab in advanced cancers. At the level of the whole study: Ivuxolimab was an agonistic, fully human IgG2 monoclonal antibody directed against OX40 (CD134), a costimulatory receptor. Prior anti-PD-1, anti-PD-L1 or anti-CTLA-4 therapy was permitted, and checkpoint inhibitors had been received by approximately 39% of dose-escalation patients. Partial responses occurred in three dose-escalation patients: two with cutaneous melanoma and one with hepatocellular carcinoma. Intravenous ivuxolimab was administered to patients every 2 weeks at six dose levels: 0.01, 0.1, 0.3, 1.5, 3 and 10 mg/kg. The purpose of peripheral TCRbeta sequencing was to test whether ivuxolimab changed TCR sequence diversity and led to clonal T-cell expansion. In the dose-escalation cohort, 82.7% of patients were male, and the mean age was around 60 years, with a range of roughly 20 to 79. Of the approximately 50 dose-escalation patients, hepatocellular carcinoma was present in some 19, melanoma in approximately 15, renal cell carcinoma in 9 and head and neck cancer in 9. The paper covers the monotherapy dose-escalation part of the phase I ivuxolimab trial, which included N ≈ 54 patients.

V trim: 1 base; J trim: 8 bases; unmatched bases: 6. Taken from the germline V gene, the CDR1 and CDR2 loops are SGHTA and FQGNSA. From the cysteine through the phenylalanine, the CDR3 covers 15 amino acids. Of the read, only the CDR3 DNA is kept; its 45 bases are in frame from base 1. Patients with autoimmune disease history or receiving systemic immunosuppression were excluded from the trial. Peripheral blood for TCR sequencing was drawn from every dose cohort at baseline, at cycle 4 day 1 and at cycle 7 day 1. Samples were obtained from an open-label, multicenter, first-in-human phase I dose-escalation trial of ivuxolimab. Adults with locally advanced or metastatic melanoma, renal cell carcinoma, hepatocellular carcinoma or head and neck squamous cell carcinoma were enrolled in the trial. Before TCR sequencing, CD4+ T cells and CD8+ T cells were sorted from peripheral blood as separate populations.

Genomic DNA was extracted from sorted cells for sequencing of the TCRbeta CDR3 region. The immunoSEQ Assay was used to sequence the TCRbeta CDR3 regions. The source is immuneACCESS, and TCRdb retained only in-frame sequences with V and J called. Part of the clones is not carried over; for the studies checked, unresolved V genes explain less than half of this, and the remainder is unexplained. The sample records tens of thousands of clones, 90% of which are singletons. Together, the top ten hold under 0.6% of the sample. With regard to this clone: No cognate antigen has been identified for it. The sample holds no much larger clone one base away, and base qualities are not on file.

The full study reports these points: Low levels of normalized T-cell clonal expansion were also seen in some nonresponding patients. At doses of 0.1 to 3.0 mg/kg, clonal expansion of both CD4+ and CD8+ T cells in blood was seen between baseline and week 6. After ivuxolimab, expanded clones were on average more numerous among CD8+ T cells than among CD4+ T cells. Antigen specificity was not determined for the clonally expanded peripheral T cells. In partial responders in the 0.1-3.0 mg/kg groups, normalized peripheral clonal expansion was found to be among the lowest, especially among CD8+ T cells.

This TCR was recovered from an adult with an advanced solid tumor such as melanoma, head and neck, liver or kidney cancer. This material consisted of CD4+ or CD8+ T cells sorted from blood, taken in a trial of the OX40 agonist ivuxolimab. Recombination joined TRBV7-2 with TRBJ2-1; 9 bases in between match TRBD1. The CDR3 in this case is CASSLGGQGLDEQFF. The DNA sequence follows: TGTGCCAGCAGCTTAGGGGGACAGGGTTTGGATGAGCAGTTCTTC.